This note documents a single TCR beta chain sequence. What it binds is not known. Sequencing used immunoSEQ multiplex PCR; TCRdb keeps in-frame clones, though not all of them. The repertoire holds 25,000 to 35,000 clones, with approximately 90% as singletons. This sample is part of a study of a mutant IDH1 vaccine in newly diagnosed glioma. Study in general: It was radiotherapy, temozolomide, or both that patients received previously, with most receiving both. Whole-study findings and limits: Whatever changes occurred in top peripheral T cell clonotypes seemed unrelated to pseudoprogression.

Time point denoted: baseline, week 1 (first vaccination visit). Treatment defined: pre-vaccination baseline after standard-of-care therapy. Material: PBMCs, obtained from a glioma patient treated with radiotherapy, temozolomide or both. This sequence originates from a middle-aged woman with glioma.

CDR3 bases: TGTGCCTGGAGTGCCTTGCCAGCTTACACTGAAGCTTTCTTT. Translating gives CAWSALPAYTEAFF. The chain joins TRBV30 to TRBJ1-1, with D uncertain. The germline V and J ends were trimmed by 1 base and 3 bases, with 12 bases remaining between them. CDR1 and CDR2 from the germline V gene are GTSNPN and SVGIG (reference sequence). The CDR3 has 14 residues.